Presented here are 2 T cell receptor beta chains from one specimen sequenced in a study of blood T cell repertoires in COVID-19. Profiling relied on immunoSEQ multiplex PCR, and the TCRdb table lists in-frame clones only, not all of them. Of approximately 140,000 clones in the sample, 88% were seen once. Specimen: peripheral blood. These receptor sequences come from a man aged 60-69 years with active or convalescent COVID-19.

The genes are TRBV27 and TRBJ2-5; TRBD1 aligns across 7 bases. This CDR3 is built from 14 residues. V shed 3 bases and J 2 bases; nucleotides not matched to a gene: 3. Germline CDR1 and CDR2: MNHEY and SMNVEV (reference sequence). In nucleotides, the CDR3 is TGTGCCAGCAGTTTTCGGACAGGACAAGAGACCCAGTACTTC. Its translation: CASSFRTGQETQYF.

Only one count was recorded for this clone. The chain uses TRBV3-1 (or the pseudogene TRBV3-2) and TRBJ1-5; TRBD1 is a possible D gene (5 bases). Germline assignment: CDR1 LGHDT and CDR2 YNNKEL (reference sequence). Trimming removed 1 base at V and 6 bases at J, with 16 bases between. The CDR3 contains 16 residues. The CDR3 sequence: CASSQGRGFFGQPQHF. The CDR3 DNA sequence: TGTGCCAGCAGCCAAGGGCGGGGGTTTTTCGGTCAGCCCCAGCATTTT.